Reported below is one T cell receptor beta chain. This CDR3 is built from 15 residues. Germline lookup yields CDR1 SGHNT and CDR2 YYREEE (reference sequence). V gave up 4 bases and J gave up 6 bases, with 19 bases separating them. Researchers ran the PCR with 60 Vbeta and 13 Jbeta primers. The assay was immunoSEQ multiplex PCR, and TCRdb's table has in-frame clones only and misses some. The data hold about 110,000 clones, with around three quarters observed a single time. These data come from a study of cytomegalovirus exposure and HLA in healthy donors. The sample consisted of PBMCs. This clonotype originated in a young man in good health and CMV-seronegative. The chain has TRBV5-4 and TRBJ1-1, with D unclear. DNA for the CDR3: TGTGCCAGCAGCCCGAGGGCCACCCTAACTCCTGAAGCTTTCTTT. Amino acid sequence: CASSPRATLTPEAFF.